This T cell receptor beta chain derives from a study of T cells in localized non-small cell lung cancer. Study-level results: Adjacent lung tissue had a median approximately 57 of the top 100 clones found in the tumor. Uninvolved adjacent lung had higher T cell clonality than tumor and all other tissues.

The assay was immunoSEQ multiplex PCR, and TCRdb's table has in-frame clones only and misses some. The top ten hold 4.5% to 6% of the sample, which has roughly 38,000 clones, 80% to 90% seen once. On this clone: The antigen is unknown.

This sequence was found in a male donor aged 60 or older with stage II lung adenocarcinoma. The sample consisted of peripheral blood mononuclear cells, taken before any cancer treatment.

Here the CDR3 reads CASSLRRTGTYEQYF. DNA for the CDR3: TGTGCCAGCAGCCTACGACGGACAGGGACCTACGAGCAGTACTTC. The chain links TRBV7-2 to TRBJ2-7; 8 bases agree with TRBD1. The CDR3 is 15 amino acids. The ends lost 5 bases at V and 2 bases at J; junction bases unmatched: 8. Germline V lookup: CDR1 SGHTA, CDR2 FQGNSA.